This is a list of T cell receptor beta chains from one sample in a study of blood T cells in healthy people across ages. TCRdb analysed the 5' RACE reads with MiXCR anew, one entry per CDR3 protein. Of hundreds of thousands of distinct CDR3 sequences in the sample, around 24% were seen once. This sample also belongs to another study, concerning T cells of mothers and their children.

Source material: blood. The source of these receptors is a boy between 5 and 17 years old in good health. Both conserved end residues are part of each CDR3.

V gene,J gene,CDR3 protein
TRBV5-6,TRBJ2-6,CASSSDLFSGANVLTF
TRBV7-2,-,CASSLAGAGGVKQFF
TRBV28,TRBJ1-2,CASSRRRGAFYTF
TRBV6-2/TRBV6-3,TRBJ2-5,CASSKGLAEMQETQYF
TRBV7-7,TRBJ2-5,CAGSLNLGSQETQYF
TRBV20-1,TRBJ2-7,CSAIIGGKMNEQYF
TRBV5-6,TRBJ2-7,CASSLRLLSSYEQYF
TRBV20-1,TRBJ1-1,CSALPGGNTEAFF
TRBV28,TRBJ2-5,CASIKRGGAYQETQYF
TRBV29-1,TRBJ2-7,CSVYRISYEQYF
TRBV4-1,-,CASSPLGREQFF
TRBV12-3/TRBV12-4,TRBJ2-2,CASLGQGDVGELFF
TRBV7-2,TRBJ1-6,CASGFGGLNNSPLHF
TRBV7-2,TRBJ1-6,CASSFGGNNSPLHF
TRBV4-2,TRBJ2-4,CASSQGGMENIQYF
TRBV28,TRBJ2-1,CASSFGQKGFF
TRBV28,TRBJ2-3,CASSLGRLAGEEDTQYF
TRBV10-3,TRBJ2-1,CAISEKPEPAYNEQFF
TRBV28,TRBJ1-5,CASSPRGPQHF
TRBV19,TRBJ2-1,CASSNPKEIKHNEQFF
TRBV7-2,-,CASSLDLDYEQYF
TRBV20-1,TRBJ2-7,CSARDRRAYEQYF
TRBV7-2,TRBJ2-7,CASSLVGLAGGGYEQYF
TRBV4-3,TRBJ2-3,CASSQEERGPDTQYF
TRBV12-3/TRBV12-4,-,CASSLEGVGILEQYF
TRBV29-1,TRBJ1-2,CSVTAGTTPRLYGYTF
TRBV19,TRBJ2-1,CASSIGLNEQFF
TRBV7-9,TRBJ2-1,CASSSRGRKWSTSSYNEQFF
TRBV5-1,TRBJ2-1,CASSLGVSRLLSGYEQFF
TRBV7-9,TRBJ2-7,CASSPYAVDEQYF
TRBV7-2,TRBJ2-5,CASSPGVAMGETQYF
TRBV4-2,TRBJ2-7,CASSRLAGDAGREQYF
TRBV6-5,TRBJ1-5,CASSYGGTDQPQHF
TRBV28,TRBJ2-6,CASSLNREAFSGANVLTF
TRBV5-1,-,CASSSHGTSEDEQFF
TRBV12-3/TRBV12-4,TRBJ2-4,CASMGDGLAKNIQYF
TRBV29-1,TRBJ2-7,CSVGAREGNEQYF
TRBV6-2/TRBV6-3,-,CASSYSPLLEQYF
TRBV7-3,TRBJ2-1,CASSLTERGPYNEQFF
TRBV20-1,TRBJ2-3,CSARDKAYSWDTQYF
TRBV11-2,-,CASSLISQGPTETQYF
TRBV10-3,TRBJ2-7,CAISVSTGVPHEQYF
TRBV3-1,TRBJ2-3,CASLSSGALDTQYF
TRBV4-2,TRBJ2-5,CASSQAAGGPGETQYF
TRBV4-3,TRBJ1-2,CASSQFQGGDGYTF
TRBV6-2/TRBV6-3,-,CASSYGTAYEQFF
TRBV19,TRBJ1-2,CASSNFRYGYTF
TRBV7-6,TRBJ2-7,CASSPRTGRNEQYF
TRBV5-1,TRBJ1-1,CASSLEGANEAFF
TRBV4-3,TRBJ2-2,CASSQDQPGAPGELFF
TRBV15,TRBJ2-7,CATSRDEGYEQYF
TRBV7-2,TRBJ1-1,CASSLLDRVYTEAFF
TRBV27,TRBJ2-7,CASSLSNRYEQYF
TRBV30,TRBJ2-1,CGFRTGYNEQFF
TRBV4-1,TRBJ1-2,CASSQESTGSYGYTF